This T cell receptor (beta chain) appears in the sequencing data of a study of shared clonotypes between healthy human individuals. Study in general: A couple of female and three male donors aged 18 to 49 were enrolled. General study points: A handful of donors had about 5.1% of their naive CD4 clonotypes in common. Generation probabilities were higher for clonotypes shared across all four sorted-subset donors than for unshared ones.

TCRdb keeps only in-frame clones here, not all; method: immunoSEQ multiplex PCR. The repertoire consists of approximately 2.3 million clones, with 85% to 95% occurring once and the leading ten covering approximately 0.4%. This clone appeared a few times. Its target is unknown. This clonotype was sampled from a man younger than 35 in good health. Some clones in this sample may be carry-over from other donors' samples. Sequenced sample: naive CD4+ T cells from PBMCs. Subset in this sample: CD45RA+ positively selected.

CDR3: CAIKGQGGNTEAFF. DNA of the CDR3: TGTGCCATCAAGGGACAGGGCGGGAACACTGAAGCTTTCTTT. The rearrangement joins TRBV10-3 to TRBJ1-1, with 9 bases fitting TRBD1. The CDR3 is 14 residues long. Trimming removed 7 bases from V and 1 base from J; junction bases left unmatched: 4. Germline V CDR1 and CDR2: ENHRY, SYGVKD.